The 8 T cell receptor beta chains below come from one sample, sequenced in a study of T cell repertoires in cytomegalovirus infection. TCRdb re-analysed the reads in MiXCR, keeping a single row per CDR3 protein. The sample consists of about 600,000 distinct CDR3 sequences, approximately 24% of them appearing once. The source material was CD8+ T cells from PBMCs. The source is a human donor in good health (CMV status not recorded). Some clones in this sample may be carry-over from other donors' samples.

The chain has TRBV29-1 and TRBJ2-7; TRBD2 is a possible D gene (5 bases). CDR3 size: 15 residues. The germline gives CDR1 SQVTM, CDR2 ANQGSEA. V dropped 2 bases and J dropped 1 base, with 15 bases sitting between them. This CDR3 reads CSVELEGPSSYEQYF. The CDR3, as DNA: TGCAGCGTTGAATTAGAGGGCCCCTCTTCCTACGAGCAGTACTTC.

The CDR3 DNA sequence: TGTGCCAGCAGTGATTTAGGGGGGGCCTACAATGAGCAGTTCTTC. The encoded protein is CASSDLGGAYNEQFF. V is TRBV2 and J is TRBJ2-1, with D tentatively TRBD2 (7 bases). This CDR3 has 15 residues. Trimming cost V 3 bases and J 2 bases, with 11 bases left between them. Per the germline V gene, CDR1 is SNHLY and CDR2 is FYNNEI. The full variable domain, in which reference TRBV2 and TRBJ2-1 provide the parts outside the CDR3, is EPEVTQTPSHQVTQMGQEVILRCVPISNHLYFYWYRQILGQKVEFLVSFYNNEISEKSEIFDDQFSVERPDGSNFTLKIRSTKLEDSAMYFCASSDLGGAYNEQFFGPGTRLTVL.

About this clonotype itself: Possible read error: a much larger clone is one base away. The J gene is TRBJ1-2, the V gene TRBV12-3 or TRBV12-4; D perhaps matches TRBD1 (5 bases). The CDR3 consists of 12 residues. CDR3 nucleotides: TGTGCCAGCACTGCGGACACCTATGTCTACACCTTC. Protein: CASTADTYVYTF.

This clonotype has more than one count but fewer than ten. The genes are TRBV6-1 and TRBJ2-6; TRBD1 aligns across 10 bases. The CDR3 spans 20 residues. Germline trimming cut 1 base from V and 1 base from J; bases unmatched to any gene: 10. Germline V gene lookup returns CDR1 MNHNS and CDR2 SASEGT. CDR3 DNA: TGTGCCAGCAGTGAAGATACGCGAGGGACAGGGGAATCTGGGGCCAACGTCCTGACTTTC. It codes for CASSEDTRGTGESGANVLTF.

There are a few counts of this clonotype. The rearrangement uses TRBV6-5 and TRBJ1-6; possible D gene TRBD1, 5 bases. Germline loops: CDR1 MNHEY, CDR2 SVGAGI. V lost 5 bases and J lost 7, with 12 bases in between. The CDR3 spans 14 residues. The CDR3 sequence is CASSVQGINSPLHF. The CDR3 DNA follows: TGTGCCAGCAGTGTCCAGGGAATCAATTCACCCCTCCACTTT.

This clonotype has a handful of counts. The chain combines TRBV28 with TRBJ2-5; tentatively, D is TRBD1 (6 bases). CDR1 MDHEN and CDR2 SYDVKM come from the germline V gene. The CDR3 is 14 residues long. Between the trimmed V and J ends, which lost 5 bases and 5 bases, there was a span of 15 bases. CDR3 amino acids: CASSPLDRRETQYF. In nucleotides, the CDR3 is TGTGCCAGCAGTCCATTAGACAGGCGGGAGACCCAGTACTTC.

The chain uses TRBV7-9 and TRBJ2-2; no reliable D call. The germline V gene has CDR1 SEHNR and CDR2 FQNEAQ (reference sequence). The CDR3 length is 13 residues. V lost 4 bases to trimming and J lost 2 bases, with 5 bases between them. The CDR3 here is CASSSHNTGELFF. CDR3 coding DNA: TGTGCCAGCAGCTCTCATAACACCGGGGAGCTGTTTTTT.

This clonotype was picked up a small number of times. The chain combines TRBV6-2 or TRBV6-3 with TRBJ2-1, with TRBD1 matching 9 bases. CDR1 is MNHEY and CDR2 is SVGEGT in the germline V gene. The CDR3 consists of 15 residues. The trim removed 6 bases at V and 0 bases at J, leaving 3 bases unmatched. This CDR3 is CASSWDRDSYNEQFF. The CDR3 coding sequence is TGTGCCAGCAGCTGGGACAGGGACTCCTACAATGAGCAGTTCTTC.